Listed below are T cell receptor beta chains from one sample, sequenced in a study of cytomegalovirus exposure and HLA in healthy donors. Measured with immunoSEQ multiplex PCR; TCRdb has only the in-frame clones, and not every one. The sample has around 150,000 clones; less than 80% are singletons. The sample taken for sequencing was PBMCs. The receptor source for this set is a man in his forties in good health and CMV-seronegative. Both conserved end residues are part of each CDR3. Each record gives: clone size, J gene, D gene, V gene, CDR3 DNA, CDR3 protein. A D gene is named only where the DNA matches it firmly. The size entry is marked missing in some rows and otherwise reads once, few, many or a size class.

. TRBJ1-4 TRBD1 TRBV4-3 TGCGCCAGCAGCCAATTTACCCCGACAGGGGCCATTAATGAAAAACTGTTTTTT CASSQFTPTGAINEKLFF
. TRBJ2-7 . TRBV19 TGTGCCAGTAGTCTTCTTGCAGGCCGAACCTACGAGCAGTACTTC CASSLLAGRTYEQYF
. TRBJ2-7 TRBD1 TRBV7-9 TGTGCCAGCAGCTACAACAGGGGCCCATACTCCTACGAGCAGTACTTC CASSYNRGPYSYEQYF
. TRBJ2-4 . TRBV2 TGTGCCAGCAGTGAACGAACAGGGAAAAACATTCAGTACTTC CASSERTGKNIQYF
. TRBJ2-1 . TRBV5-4 TGTGCCAGCAGCTTAGGTAGCGTCAGTGAGCAGTTCTTC CASSLGSVSEQFF
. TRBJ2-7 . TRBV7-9 TGTTCCAGCAGCCCAGGGAACGAGCAGTACTTC CSSSPGNEQYF
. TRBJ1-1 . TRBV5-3 TGTGCCAGAAGCACGGCCAGGGGTTGGGATTCGAAGGCTTTCTTT CARSTARGWDSKAFF
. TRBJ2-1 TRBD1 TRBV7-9 TGTGCCAGCAGCTTAGCGTGGGACAGGTATCCAAGGACGAACAATGAGCAGTTCTTC CASSLAWDRYPRTNNEQFF
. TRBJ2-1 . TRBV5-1 TGCGCCAGCAGCCCCCTGTCCTACAATGAGCAGTTCTTC CASSPLSYNEQFF
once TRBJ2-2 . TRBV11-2 TGTGCCAGCAGCTTTAACATTCGGGTGCCCGGGGAGCTGTTTTTT CASSFNIRVPGELFF
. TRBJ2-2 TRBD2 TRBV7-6 TGTGCCAGCAGCACAAGCGGGGGGAACACCGGGGAGCTGTTTTTT CASSTSGGNTGELFF
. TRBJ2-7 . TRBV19 TGTGCCAGTAGTAATAGCGTGGCGGGCTACGAGCAGTACTTC CASSNSVAGYEQYF
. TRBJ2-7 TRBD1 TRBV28 TGTGCCAGCAGTCGGACAGGGGGCTCAGGAGTATTCGAGCAGTACTTC CASSRTGGSGVFEQYF
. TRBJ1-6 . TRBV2 TGTGCCAGCAGTGGTGAAGCGTACTATTCACCCCTCCACTTT CASSGEAYYSPLHF
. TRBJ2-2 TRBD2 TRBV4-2 TGTGCCAGCAGCCAAGATTCCACTAGCGGGCGTCGCCCGGGGACCGGGGAGCTGTTTTTT CASSQDSTSGRRPGTGELFF
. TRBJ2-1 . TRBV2 TGTGCCAGCAGTGACCTAGCTGCTTGGGAGCAGTTCTTC CASSDLAAWEQFF
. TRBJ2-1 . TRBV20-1 TGCAGTGCTAGAGTACAGCATGAGCAGTTCTTC CSARVQHEQFF
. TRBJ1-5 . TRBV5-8 TGTGCCAGCAGCTGGGGGCCCGATCAGCCCCAGCATTTT CASSWGPDQPQHF